Listed here are 15 T cell receptor beta chains from one sample, sequenced in a study of T-cell memory formation after mild COVID-19. TCRdb processed the 5' RACE reads anew with MiXCR; each CDR3 protein has one entry. The profile shows 85,000 to 130,000 distinct CDR3 sequences, under 15% of them singletons. Sequenced material: PBMCs or a T cell subset sorted from them (not recorded which). These receptors originate from an adult woman who had mild COVID-19 (a few samples of this study predate the infection). Cell type and time point are not known.

The rearrangement links TRBV15 to TRBJ1-3, with TRBD1 as a possible D gene (5 bases). The CDR3 loop spans 19 amino acids. Per germline, CDR1 LNHNV and CDR2 YYDKDF (reference sequence). Between the trimmed V and J ends, which lost 3 bases and 2 bases, there was a span of 23 bases. This CDR3 is CATSSRQSAARTPGNTIYF. DNA of the CDR3: TGTGCCACCAGCAGTAGACAGTCCGCCGCCCGGACCCCTGGAAACACCATATATTTT.

The chain uses TRBV20-1 and TRBJ2-4; D perhaps matches TRBD1 (5 bases). The ends were cut back, 7 bases at V and 0 bases at J, with 10 bases in the middle. The CDR3 is 13 residues long. CDR1 is DFQATT and CDR2 is SNEGSKA in the germline V gene (reference sequence). This CDR3 is CSGQPVAKNIQYF. The CDR3 DNA follows: TGCAGTGGACAGCCGGTAGCCAAAAACATTCAGTACTTC.

This clonotype was seen more than once but under ten times. The chain employs TRBV2 and TRBJ1-5; no firm D call. The CDR3 sequence is 15 residues long. Germline V gene lookup returns CDR1 SNHLY and CDR2 FYNNEI. The germline V and J ends were trimmed by 2 bases and 2 bases, with 10 bases remaining between them. CDR3 loop: CASSELLMGNQPQHF. The CDR3, as DNA: TGTGCCAGCAGTGAACTGCTCATGGGCAATCAGCCCCAGCATTTT.

The V and J genes are TRBV7-3 and TRBJ2-2, with 7 bases aligning to TRBD2. The CDR3 runs to 13 residues. The germline V gene has CDR1 SGHTA and CDR2 FQGTGA. Trimming cost V 2 bases and J 6 bases; bases outside gene matches: 0. The CDR3 DNA is TGTGCCAGCAGCTTAGGGGGGGCCGGGGAGCTGTTTTTT. Translating gives CASSLGGAGELFF.

At least ten counts were recorded for this clonotype. This rearrangement joins TRBV29-1 to TRBJ2-3; a weak D match, TRBD2 (5 bases). Germline CDR1 is SQVTM and CDR2 is ANQGSEA. The germline V and J ends were trimmed by 3 bases and 4 bases, with 14 bases remaining between them. This CDR3 is built from 14 residues. DNA of the CDR3: TGCAGCGTTGAGACGGGATTCGGGCCAGATACGCAGTATTTT. It specifies CSVETGFGPDTQYF.

This clonotype was found a few times. This rearrangement joins TRBV29-1 to TRBJ2-1; either TRBD1 or TRBD2 may fit D (5 bases each). The germline V gene encodes CDR1 SQVTM and CDR2 ANQGSEA. The CDR3 runs 14 residues. V was trimmed by 0 bases and J by 5 bases, leaving 11 bases between them. The CDR3 nucleotides are TGCAGCGTTGAAGATGTTGGGGACCACAATGAGCAGTTCTTC. The encoded protein is CSVEDVGDHNEQFF.

This clonotype was observed many times. The chain couples TRBV15 to TRBJ2-7; no clear D. The CDR3 has 15 amino acids. V dropped 5 bases and J dropped 2 bases, with 16 bases sitting between them. Germline assignment: CDR1 LNHNV and CDR2 YYDKDF (reference sequence). This CDR3 reads CATSRSRAVAYEQYF. The DNA of the CDR3 is TGTGCCACCAGCCGATCAAGGGCAGTGGCCTACGAGCAGTACTTC.

The chain links TRBV7-9 to TRBJ2-5; perhaps TRBD2 as D (6 bases). This CDR3 is 14 amino acids long. Trimming pared 3 bases from V and 2 bases from J, leaving 10 bases between. Germline values: CDR1 SEHNR, CDR2 FQNEAQ (reference sequence). DNA of the CDR3: TGTGCCAGCAGCTTTTCAGGGACTCAAGAGACCCAGTACTTC. It encodes CASSFSGTQETQYF.

This clonotype was observed a handful of times. This sequence joins TRBV5-6 and TRBJ1-3, with 7 positions matching TRBD1. CDR1 is SGHDT and CDR2 is YYEEEE in the germline V gene. CDR3 length: 14 amino acids. V was pared by 2 bases and J by 2 bases, with 1 base of the junction left unmatched. The CDR3 sequence is CASSLGTAGNTIYF. The DNA of the CDR3 is TGTGCCAGCAGCTTAGGGACAGCTGGAAACACCATATATTTT. Full variable domain (missing parts from reference TRBV5-6 and TRBJ1-3): DAGVTQSPTHLIKTRGQQVTLRCSPKSGHDTVSWYQQALGQGPQFIFQYYEEEERQRGNFPDRFSGHQFPNYSSELNVNALLLGDSALYLCASSLGTAGNTIYFGEGSWLTVV.

The sample holds a few counts of this clonotype. The CDR3 DNA is TGTGCCAGCAGCTTAGGCCGGCTAGCGGGAACCACAGATACGCAGTATTTT. Its translation is CASSLGRLAGTTDTQYF. This rearrangement joins TRBV13 to TRBJ2-3; TRBD2 matches 9 bases. The germline gives CDR1 PRHDT, CDR2 FYEKMQ (reference sequence). Trimming removed 0 bases from V and 2 bases from J; junction bases left unmatched: 6. This CDR3 spans 17 amino acids.

The chain couples TRBV30 to TRBJ2-1; possibly TRBD2 for D (6 bases). Between the trimmed V and J ends, which lost 8 bases and 1 base, there was a span of 9 bases. Germline V lookup: CDR1 GTSNPN, CDR2 SVGIG (reference sequence). The CDR3 has 12 amino acids. The CDR3 DNA reads TGTGCCGGGGACTCTTCCTACAATGAGCAGTTCTTC. Translation gives CAGDSSYNEQFF.

The genes are TRBV7-8 and TRBJ2-1; 11 nucleotides match TRBD1. Germline CDR1 is SGHVS and CDR2 is FQNEAQ. V lost 5 bases, J lost 9 bases, and 9 bases stayed unmatched. This CDR3 spans 15 amino acids. CDR3 sequence reads: CASSHGQGAFSEQFF. The CDR3 DNA sequence: TGTGCCAGCAGCCACGGACAGGGGGCGTTCAGTGAGCAGTTCTTC. The whole variable domain, filled in from reference TRBV7-8 and TRBJ2-1, reads GAGVSQSPRYKVAKRGQDVALRCDPISGHVSLFWYQQALGQGPEFLTYFQNEAQLDKSGLPSDRFFAERPEGSVSTLKIQRTQQEDSAVYLCASSHGQGAFSEQFFGPGTRLTVL.

This clonotype has a handful of counts. This rearrangement joins TRBV29-1 to TRBJ2-7; D gene unclear. The CDR3 totals 11 residues. Deletions cut 2 bases from V and 3 bases from J, with 5 bases between. CDR1 and CDR2 from the germline V gene are SQVTM and ANQGSEA. As DNA, the CDR3 is TGCAGCGTTGAAAGGCACTACGAGCAGTACTTC. Amino acids: CSVERHYEQYF.

The sample holds a few counts of this clonotype. J is TRBJ1-6 and V is TRBV7-9; D remains ambiguous. The CDR3 has 11 amino acids. V lost 7 bases, J lost 9 bases, and 7 bases lay in between. The germline V gene encodes CDR1 SEHNR and CDR2 FQNEAQ (reference sequence). CDR3 in amino acids: CASTEGSPLHF. CDR3 coding DNA: TGTGCCAGCACCGAGGGTTCACCCCTCCACTTT.

This clonotype was observed a few times. The DNA for the CDR3 is TGCAGCGTTGAAGAACCAGACAGGGATGAGCAGTTCTTC. Residues: CSVEEPDRDEQFF. J is TRBJ2-1 and V is TRBV29-1; TRBD1 agrees at 7 bases. This CDR3 has 13 amino acids. In germline, CDR1 is SQVTM, CDR2 ANQGSEA. Losses at the gene ends were 0 bases for V and 8 bases for J; bases not matched to a gene: 4.